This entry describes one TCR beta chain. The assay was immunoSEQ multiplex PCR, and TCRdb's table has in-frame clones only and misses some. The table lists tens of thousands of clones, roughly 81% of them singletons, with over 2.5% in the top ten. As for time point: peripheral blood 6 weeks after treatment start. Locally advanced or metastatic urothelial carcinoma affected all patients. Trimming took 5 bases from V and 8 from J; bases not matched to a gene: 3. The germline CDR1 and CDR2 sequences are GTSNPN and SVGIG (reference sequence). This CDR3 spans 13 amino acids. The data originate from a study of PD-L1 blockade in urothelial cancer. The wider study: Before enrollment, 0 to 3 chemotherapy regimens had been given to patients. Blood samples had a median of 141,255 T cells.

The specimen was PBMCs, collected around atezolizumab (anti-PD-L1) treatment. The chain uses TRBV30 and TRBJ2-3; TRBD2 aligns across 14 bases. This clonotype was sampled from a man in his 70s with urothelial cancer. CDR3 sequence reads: CAWGTSGRGTQYF. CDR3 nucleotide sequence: TGTGCCTGGGGGACTAGCGGGAGAGGTACGCAGTATTTT.